The TCR beta chain under discussion was sequenced for a study of blood T cell repertoires in COVID-19. Assay: immunoSEQ multiplex PCR; the TCRdb copy retains only in-frame clones and omits some. The repertoire holds a few hundred thousand clones, with 85% to 90% as singletons. Looked up from germline, CDR1 is MDHEN and CDR2 is SYDVKM. V lost 3 bases, J lost 3 bases, and 2 bases stayed unmatched. CDR3 length equals 13 residues. The sequence derives from a woman aged 55-70 years with COVID-19, enrolled during active disease. The sequenced sample consisted of peripheral blood. The chain uses TRBV28 and TRBJ2-7; 7 bases fit TRBD1. The CDR3 sequence is CASSLGQRYEQYF. In DNA, the CDR3 is TGTGCCAGCAGTTTGGGACAGCGCTACGAGCAGTACTTC.